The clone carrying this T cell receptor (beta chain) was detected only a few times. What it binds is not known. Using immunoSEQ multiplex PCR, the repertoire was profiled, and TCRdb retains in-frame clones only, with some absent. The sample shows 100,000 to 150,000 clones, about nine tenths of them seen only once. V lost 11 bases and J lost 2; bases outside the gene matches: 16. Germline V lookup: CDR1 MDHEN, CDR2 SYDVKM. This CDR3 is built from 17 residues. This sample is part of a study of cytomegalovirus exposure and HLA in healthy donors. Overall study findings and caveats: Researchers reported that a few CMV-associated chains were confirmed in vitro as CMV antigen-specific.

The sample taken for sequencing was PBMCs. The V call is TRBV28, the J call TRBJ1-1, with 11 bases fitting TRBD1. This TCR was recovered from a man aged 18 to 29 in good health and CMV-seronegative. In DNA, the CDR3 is TGTGCCTGCGGGACAGGGGGATATTTCCGTGTTAACACTGAAGCTTTCTTT. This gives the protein CACGTGGYFRVNTEAFF.